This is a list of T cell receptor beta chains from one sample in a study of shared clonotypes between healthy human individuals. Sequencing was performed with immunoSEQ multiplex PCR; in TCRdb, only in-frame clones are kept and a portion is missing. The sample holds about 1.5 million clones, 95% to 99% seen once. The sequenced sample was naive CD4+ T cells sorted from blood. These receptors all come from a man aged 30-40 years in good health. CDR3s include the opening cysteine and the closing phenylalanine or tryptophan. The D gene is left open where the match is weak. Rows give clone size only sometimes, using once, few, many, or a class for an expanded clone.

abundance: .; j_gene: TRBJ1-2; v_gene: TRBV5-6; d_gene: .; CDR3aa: CASSRERNRTGTYGYTF; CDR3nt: TGTGCCAGCAGCCGCGAAAGGAATAGAACAGGGACCTATGGCTACACCTTC
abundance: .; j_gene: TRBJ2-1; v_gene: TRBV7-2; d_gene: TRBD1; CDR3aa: CASSWDRDLYTEQFF; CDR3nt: TGTGCCAGCAGCTGGGACAGGGATCTTTATACTGAGCAGTTCTTC
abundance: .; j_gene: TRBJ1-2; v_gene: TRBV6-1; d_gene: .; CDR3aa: CASSVPDNYGYTF; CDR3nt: TGTGCCAGCAGTGTCCCGGATAACTATGGCTACACCTTC
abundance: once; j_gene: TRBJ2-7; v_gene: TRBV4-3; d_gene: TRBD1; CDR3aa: CASSQQGASYEQYF; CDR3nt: TGCGCCAGCAGCCAGCAGGGGGCGTCCTACGAGCAGTACTTC
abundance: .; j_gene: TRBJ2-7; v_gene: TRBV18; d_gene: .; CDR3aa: CASSPRETYEQYF; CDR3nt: TGTGCCAGCTCACCACGGGAGACCTACGAGCAGTACTTC
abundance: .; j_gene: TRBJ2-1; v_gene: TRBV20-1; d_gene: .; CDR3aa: CSARGSNEQFF; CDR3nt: TGCAGTGCTAGGGGTAGCAATGAGCAGTTCTTC
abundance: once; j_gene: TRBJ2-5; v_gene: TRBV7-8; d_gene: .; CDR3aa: CASSFGGQSLPLETQYF; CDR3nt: TGTGCCAGCAGCTTCGGTGGGCAATCCTTACCCCTGGAGACCCAGTACTTC
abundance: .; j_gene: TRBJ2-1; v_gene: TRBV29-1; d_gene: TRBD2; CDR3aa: CSVGSGRAGYNEQFF; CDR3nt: TGCAGCGTTGGAAGCGGGAGGGCGGGCTACAATGAGCAGTTCTTC
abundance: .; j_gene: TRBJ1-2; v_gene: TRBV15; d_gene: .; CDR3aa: CATSRGAGREANYGYTF; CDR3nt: TGTGCCACCAGCAGAGGCGCAGGGAGGGAGGCTAACTATGGCTACACCTTC
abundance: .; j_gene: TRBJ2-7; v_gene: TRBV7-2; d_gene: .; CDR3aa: CASSFTGRYEQYF; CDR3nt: TGTGCCAGCAGCTTTACCGGCCGCTACGAGCAGTACTTC
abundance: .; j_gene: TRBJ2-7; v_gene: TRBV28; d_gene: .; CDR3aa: CASSPRPLVYEQYF; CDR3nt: TGTGCCAGCAGTCCGCGACCCCTGGTCTACGAGCAGTACTTC
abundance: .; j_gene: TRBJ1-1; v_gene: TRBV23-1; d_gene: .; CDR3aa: CASSQSGRDTEAFF; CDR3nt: TGCGCCAGCAGTCAATCGGGGCGGGACACTGAAGCTTTCTTT
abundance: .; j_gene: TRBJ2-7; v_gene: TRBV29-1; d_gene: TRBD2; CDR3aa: CSFTSGPSYEQYF; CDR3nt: TGCAGCTTTACTAGCGGACCCTCCTACGAGCAGTACTTC
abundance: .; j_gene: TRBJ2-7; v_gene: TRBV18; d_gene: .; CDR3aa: CASSPDSPLSSYEQYF; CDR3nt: TGTGCCAGCTCACCCGACAGTCCGCTTAGCTCCTACGAGCAGTACTTC
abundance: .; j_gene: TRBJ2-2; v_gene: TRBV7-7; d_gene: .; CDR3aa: CASSPNTGELFF; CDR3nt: TGTGCTAGCAGCCCGAACACCGGGGAGCTGTTTTTT
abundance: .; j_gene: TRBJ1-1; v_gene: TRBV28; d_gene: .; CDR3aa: CASSLWTGTEAFF; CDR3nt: TGTGCCAGCAGTTTATGGACGGGGACTGAAGCTTTCTTT
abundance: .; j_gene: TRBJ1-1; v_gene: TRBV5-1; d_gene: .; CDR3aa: CASSWGRPNTEAFF; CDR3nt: TGCGCCAGCAGCTGGGGACGGCCCAACACTGAAGCTTTCTTT
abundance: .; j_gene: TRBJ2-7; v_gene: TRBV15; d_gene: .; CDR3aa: CATSRSRDTVTSYEQYF; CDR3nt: TGTGCCACCAGCAGATCTCGGGACACCGTAACCTCCTACGAGCAGTACTTC
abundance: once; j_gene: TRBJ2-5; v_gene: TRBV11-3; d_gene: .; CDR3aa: CASSGDRQETQYF; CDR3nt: TGTGCCAGCAGCGGAGACAGGCAAGAGACCCAGTACTTC
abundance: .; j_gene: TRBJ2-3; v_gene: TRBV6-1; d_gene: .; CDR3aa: CASSEFGGLTDTQYF; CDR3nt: TGTGCCAGCAGTGAATTCGGGGGACTCACAGATACGCAGTATTTT
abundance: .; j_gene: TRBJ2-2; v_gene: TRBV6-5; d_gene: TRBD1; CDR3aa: CASRRQGPPTGELFF; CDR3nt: TGTGCCAGCAGGAGACAGGGGCCCCCCACCGGGGAGCTGTTTTTT
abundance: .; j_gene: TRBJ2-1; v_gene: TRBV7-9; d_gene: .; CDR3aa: CASSLAGTEIMEFF; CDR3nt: TGTGCCAGCAGCTTAGCCGGGACTGAAATCATGGAGTTCTTC
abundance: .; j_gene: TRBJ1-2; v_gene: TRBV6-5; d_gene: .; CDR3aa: CASSYSLGQLYGYTF; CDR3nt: TGTGCCAGCAGTTACTCACTCGGACAGTTATATGGCTACACCTTC
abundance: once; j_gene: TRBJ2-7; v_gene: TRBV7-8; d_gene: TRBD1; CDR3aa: CASSSGDRVRSYEQYF; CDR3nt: TGTGCCAGCAGCTCCGGGGACAGAGTTCGTTCCTACGAGCAGTACTTC
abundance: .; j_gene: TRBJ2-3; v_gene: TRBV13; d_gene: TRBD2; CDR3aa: CASRRTGGGLAGNF; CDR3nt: TGTGCCAGCAGGAGGACAGGGGGGGGACTAGCGGGGAACTTT
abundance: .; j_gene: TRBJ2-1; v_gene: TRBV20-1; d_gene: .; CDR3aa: CSATRANEQFF; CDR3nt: TGCAGTGCTACCCGGGCCAATGAGCAGTTCTTC
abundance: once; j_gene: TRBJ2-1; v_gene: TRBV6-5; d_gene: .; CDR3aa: CASSYSHWYNEQFF; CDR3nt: TGTGCCAGCAGTTACTCCCACTGGTACAATGAGCAGTTCTTC
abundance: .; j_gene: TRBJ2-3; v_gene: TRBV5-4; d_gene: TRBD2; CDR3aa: CASTVLAGGNTDTQYF; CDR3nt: TGTGCCAGCACCGTTCTAGCGGGAGGTAACACAGATACGCAGTATTTT
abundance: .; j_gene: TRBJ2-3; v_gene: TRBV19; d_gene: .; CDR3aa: CASSNRAASTDTQYF; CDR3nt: TGTGCCAGTAGCAATCGGGCAGCTAGCACAGATACGCAGTATTTT
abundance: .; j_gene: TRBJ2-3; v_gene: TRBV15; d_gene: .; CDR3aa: CATSRGREPSTDTQYF; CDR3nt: TGTGCCACCAGCAGAGGGCGGGAACCTAGCACAGATACGCAGTATTTT
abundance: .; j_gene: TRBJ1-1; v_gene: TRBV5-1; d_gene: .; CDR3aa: CASSLDRYNTEAFF; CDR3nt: TGCGCCAGCAGCTTGGACAGATATAACACTGAAGCTTTCTTT
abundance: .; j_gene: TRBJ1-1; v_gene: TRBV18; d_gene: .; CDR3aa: CASSPFWTGPNTEAFF; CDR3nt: TGTGCCAGCTCACCCTTCTGGACCGGGCCAAACACTGAAGCTTTCTTT